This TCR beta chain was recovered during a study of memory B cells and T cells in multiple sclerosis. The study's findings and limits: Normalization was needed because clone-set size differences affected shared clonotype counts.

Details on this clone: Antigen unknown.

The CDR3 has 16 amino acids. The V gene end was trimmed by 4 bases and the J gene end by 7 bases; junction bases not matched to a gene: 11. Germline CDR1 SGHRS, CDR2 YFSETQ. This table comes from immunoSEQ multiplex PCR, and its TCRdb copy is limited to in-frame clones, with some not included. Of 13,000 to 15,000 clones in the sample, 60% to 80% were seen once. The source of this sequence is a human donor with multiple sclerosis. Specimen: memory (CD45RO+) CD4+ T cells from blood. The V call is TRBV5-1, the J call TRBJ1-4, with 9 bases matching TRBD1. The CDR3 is CASSRDPQGAAEKLFF. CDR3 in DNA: TGCGCCAGCAGCAGGGATCCACAGGGGGCAGCTGAAAAACTGTTTTTT.